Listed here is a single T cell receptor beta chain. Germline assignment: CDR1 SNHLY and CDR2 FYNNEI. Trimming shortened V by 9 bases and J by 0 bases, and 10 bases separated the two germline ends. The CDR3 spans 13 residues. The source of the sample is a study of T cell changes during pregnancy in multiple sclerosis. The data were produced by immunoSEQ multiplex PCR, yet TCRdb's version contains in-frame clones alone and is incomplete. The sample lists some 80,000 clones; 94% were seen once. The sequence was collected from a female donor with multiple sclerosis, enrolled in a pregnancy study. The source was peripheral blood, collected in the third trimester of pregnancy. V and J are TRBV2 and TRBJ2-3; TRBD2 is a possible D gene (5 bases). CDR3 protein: CARMTTSTDTQYF. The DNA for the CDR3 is TGTGCCAGAATGACTACCAGCACAGATACGCAGTATTTT.